This TCR beta chain was recovered during a study of T-cell reconstitution after alpha-beta-depleted transplantation in children (dated by TCRdb to 2016 to 2017). For the study in its entirety: Using TCR repertoire profiling, the study followed T-cell immune reconstitution in a quantitative way in children after TCRalphabeta/CD19-depleted allogeneic hematopoietic cell transplantation. The study at large found these results: In some patients, the high TCRbeta diversity seen at day 60 was put down to recipient T cells and intrathymic progenitors that had survived conditioning. About two months after transplant, the apparently early recovery of alphabetaT-cell counts reportedly depended on just several hundred clones that had expanded rapidly and came from non-depleted graft cells. The frequencies of hyperexpanded clones fell over the following months, and after one year, T-cell counts and TCRbeta diversity were mostly attributed to newly produced T cells.

This clonotype was recorded a few times. The antigen it binds to is not known. It has no much larger one-base neighbor in the sample; base qualities were not kept. Sequences SNHLY (CDR1) and FYNNEI (CDR2) are obtained from the germline V gene. At the junction V is shortened by 4 bases and J by 3 bases; bases outside the gene matches: 9. From cysteine to phenylalanine, the CDR3 is 15 amino acids long. The kept DNA is CDR3 alone, 45 bases in frame from the first base. Library preparation was by PCR. Sequencing used an Illumina HiSeq 2500. To normalize quantification of the TCRbeta repertoire, the TCR libraries were built with molecular barcoding that relied on unique molecular identifiers. Using fastp trimming at Q25 and MiXCR clonotype assembly, TCRdb reanalyzed the public sequencing data and kept in-frame beta chains. Each entry is one CDR3 protein sequence, shown with its most common DNA and genes. The sample table lists some 150,000 distinct CDR3 sequences, 8% to 10% of them with a count of one. The top ten hold 15% to 20% of the sample.

The sample's treatment or condition label, decoded: allogeneic hematopoietic cell transplantation with graft depleted of TCRalphabeta T cells and CD19 B cells. The children who served as transplant recipients had been given grafts of TCRalphabeta/CD19-depleted allogeneic hematopoietic cells. The sequence is built from TRBV2 and TRBJ2-7; 7 bases in the middle match TRBD2. The material sequenced was PBMCs, mostly from graft donor cells, taken 180 days after TCRalphabeta/CD19-depleted stem cell transplant. The receptor was derived from a female patient aged 2-9 years who had a stem cell transplant for congenital amegakaryocytic thrombocytopenia, so the T cells may come from the graft donor. The encoded CDR3 is CASSGGGVLLYEQYF. The sequenced DNA is TGTGCCAGCAGTGGGGGAGGGGTTTTGCTCTACGAGCAGTACTTC.